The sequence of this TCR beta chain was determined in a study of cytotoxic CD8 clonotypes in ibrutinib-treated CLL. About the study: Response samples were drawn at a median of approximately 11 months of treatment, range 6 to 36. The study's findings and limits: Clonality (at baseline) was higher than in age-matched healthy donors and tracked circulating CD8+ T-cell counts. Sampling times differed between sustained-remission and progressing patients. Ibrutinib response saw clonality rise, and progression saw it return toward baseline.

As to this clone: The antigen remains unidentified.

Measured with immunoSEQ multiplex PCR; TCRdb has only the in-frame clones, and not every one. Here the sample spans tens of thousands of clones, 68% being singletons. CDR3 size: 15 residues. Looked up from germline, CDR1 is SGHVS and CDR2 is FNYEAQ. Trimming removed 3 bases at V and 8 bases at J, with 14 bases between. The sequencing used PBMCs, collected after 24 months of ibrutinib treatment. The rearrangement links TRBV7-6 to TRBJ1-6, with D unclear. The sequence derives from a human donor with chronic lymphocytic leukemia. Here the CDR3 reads CASSLNTPEDSPLHF. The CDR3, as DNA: TGTGCCAGCAGCTTGAACACCCCGGAGGATTCACCCCTCCACTTT.